This T cell receptor beta chain was identified during a study of cytomegalovirus exposure and HLA in healthy donors. Vbeta (60) and Jbeta (13) primers were used in the PCR. The data were produced by immunoSEQ multiplex PCR, yet TCRdb's version contains in-frame clones alone and is incomplete. The top ten clones hold roughly 7.1% of a sample with more than 90,000 clones, under 80% of them seen once. Those who donated were healthy bone marrow donors. Donors were nominally healthy when sampled, though unrecorded immune exposures were likely. The V end lost 3 bases, the J end lost 4 bases, and 11 bases lay between the germline ends. There are 14 residues in the CDR3. Germline lookup yields CDR1 SGHRS and CDR2 YFSETQ.

The V call is TRBV5-1, the J call TRBJ2-1; D might be TRBD1 (5 bases). This clonotype was sampled from a man aged 40-49 years in good health and CMV-seropositive. Sequencing was performed on PBMCs. The CDR3 protein is CASSWGTGYNEQFF. DNA for the CDR3: TGCGCCAGCAGCTGGGGAACAGGATACAATGAGCAGTTCTTC.